This T cell receptor beta chain was profiled in a study of early T cells in non-severe SARS-CoV-2 infection. Findings and caveats of the study: Matching results from VDJdb favored anti-spike CD8 responses, leaving private and CD4 specificities undetected.

Germline V lookup: CDR1 MNHNY, CDR2 SVGAGI (reference sequence). Including both end residues, the CDR3 is 13 amino acids long. This clonotype was found a few times. Its antigen is unidentified. Likely a read error: the CDR3 ends without its conserved phenylalanine or tryptophan. Because the CDR3's place on the DNA is in doubt, the DNA is left out and the CDR3 is given as listed by TCRdb. One entry per CDR3 protein results from TCRdb running MiXCR on the 5' RACE reads. The sample contains more than 80,000 distinct CDR3 sequences, roughly 13% of which appear only once. This sequence originates from an adult who was a healthcare worker with PCR-confirmed SARS-CoV-2 infection or an uninfected control (not recorded which). Input material: whole blood. V is TRBV6-6 and J is TRBJ1-1; no DNA check was done on the table's D call, TRBD1. This CDR3 is CASSYLETTSPIV.